This T cell receptor beta chain was identified during a study of blood T cell repertoires in COVID-19. About the research overall: Samples of COVID-19 (acute and convalescent) were obtained from the United States, Italy and Spain.

Generated by immunoSEQ multiplex PCR, the TCRdb table keeps only in-frame clones and is missing some. The profile shows around 190,000 clones, roughly 84% of them singletons. Germline V gives CDR1 SGHRS, CDR2 YFSETQ. CDR3 size: 13 residues. V lost 7 bases and J lost 4; bases outside the gene matches: 3. The sequenced sample was peripheral blood. The chain uses TRBV5-1 and TRBJ1-4; 8 bases fit TRBD1. This TCR came from a man aged 45 to 65 with COVID-19, enrolled during active disease. In DNA, the CDR3 is TGCGCCAGCGCGACAGGGGATAATGAAAAACTGTTTTTT. It yields the protein CASATGDNEKLFF.